Below, one TCR beta chain is given with its context. V lost 1 base, J lost 4 bases, and 7 bases stayed unmatched. Germline V lookup: CDR1 SGHDN, CDR2 FVKESK. CDR3 length equals 16 residues. The sample belongs to a study of blood T cell repertoires in COVID-19. Study as a whole: Acute-phase and convalescent COVID-19 samples originated in the United States, Italy and Spain. Nucleic acid was either cDNA or gDNA, and it came from T cells, B-cell-depleted T cells, or PBMCs.

Sequencing was performed with immunoSEQ multiplex PCR; in TCRdb, only in-frame clones are kept and a portion is missing. The profile shows around 120,000 clones, approximately 71% of them singletons. This clonotype was obtained from a woman aged 70 to 79 with acute or convalescent COVID-19. This sequence joins TRBV14 and TRBJ2-3, with 8 bases aligning to TRBD2. Sequenced input: peripheral blood. CDR3 amino acids: CASSQVDGGLADTQYF. In DNA form, the CDR3 reads TGTGCCAGCAGCCAAGTCGATGGGGGACTAGCAGATACGCAGTATTTT.